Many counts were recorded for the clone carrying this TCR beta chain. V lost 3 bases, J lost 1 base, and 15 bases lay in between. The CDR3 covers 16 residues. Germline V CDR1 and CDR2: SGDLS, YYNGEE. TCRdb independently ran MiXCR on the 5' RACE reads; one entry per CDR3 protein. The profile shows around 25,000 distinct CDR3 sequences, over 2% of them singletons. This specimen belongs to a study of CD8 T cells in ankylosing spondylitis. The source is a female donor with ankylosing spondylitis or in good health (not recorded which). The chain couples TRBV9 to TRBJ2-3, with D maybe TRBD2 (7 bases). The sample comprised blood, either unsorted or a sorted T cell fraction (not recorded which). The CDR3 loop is CASSDHEGGGTDTQYF. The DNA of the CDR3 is TGTGCCAGCAGCGACCATGAGGGGGGGGGCACAGATACGCAGTATTTT. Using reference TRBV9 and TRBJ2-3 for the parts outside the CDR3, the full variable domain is DSGVTQTPKHLITATGQRVTLRCSPRSGDLSVYWYQQSLDQGLQFLIQYYNGEERAKGNILERFSAQQFPDLHSELNLSSLELGDSALYFCASSDHEGGGTDTQYFGPGTRLTVL.